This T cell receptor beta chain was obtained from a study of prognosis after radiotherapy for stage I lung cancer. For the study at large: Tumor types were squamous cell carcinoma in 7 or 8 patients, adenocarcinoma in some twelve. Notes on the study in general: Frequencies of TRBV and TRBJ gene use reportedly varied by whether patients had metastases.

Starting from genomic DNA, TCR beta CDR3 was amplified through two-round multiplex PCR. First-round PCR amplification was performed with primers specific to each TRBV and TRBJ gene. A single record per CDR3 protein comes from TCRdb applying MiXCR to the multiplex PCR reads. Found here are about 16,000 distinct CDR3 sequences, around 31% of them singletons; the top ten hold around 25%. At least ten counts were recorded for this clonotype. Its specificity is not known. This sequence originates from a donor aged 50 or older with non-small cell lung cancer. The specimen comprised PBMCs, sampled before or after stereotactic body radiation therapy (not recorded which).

CDR3: CASRQGLADTQYF. The CDR3 nucleotides read TGTGCCAGCAGACAGGGATTGGCAGATACGCAGTATTTT. This chain uses TRBV2 with TRBJ2-3, with a tentative D call TRBD1 (6 bases). V was pared by 6 bases and J by 4 bases, with 11 bases between. The V gene's germline CDR1 is SNHLY and CDR2 FYNNEI. CDR3 length: 13 amino acids.